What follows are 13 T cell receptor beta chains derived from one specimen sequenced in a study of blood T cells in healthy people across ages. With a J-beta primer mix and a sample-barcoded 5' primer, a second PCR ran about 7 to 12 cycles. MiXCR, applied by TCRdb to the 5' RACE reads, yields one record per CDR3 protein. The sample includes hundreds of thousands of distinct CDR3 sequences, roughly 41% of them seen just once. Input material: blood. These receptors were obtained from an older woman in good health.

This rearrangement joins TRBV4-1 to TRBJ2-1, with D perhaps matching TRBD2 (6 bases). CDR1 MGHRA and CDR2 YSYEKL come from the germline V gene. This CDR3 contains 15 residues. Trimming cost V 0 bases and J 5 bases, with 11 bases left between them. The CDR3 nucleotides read TGCGCCAGCAGCCAAGAGCCCAGGACTAACAATGAGCAGTTCTTC. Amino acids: CASSQEPRTNNEQFF.

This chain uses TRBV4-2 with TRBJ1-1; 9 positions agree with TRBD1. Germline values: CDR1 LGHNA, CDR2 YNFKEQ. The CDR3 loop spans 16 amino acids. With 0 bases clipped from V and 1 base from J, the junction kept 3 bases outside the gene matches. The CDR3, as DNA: TGTGCCAGCAGCCAAGATCCGGGACAGGGGAACACTGAAGCTTTCTTT. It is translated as CASSQDPGQGNTEAFF.

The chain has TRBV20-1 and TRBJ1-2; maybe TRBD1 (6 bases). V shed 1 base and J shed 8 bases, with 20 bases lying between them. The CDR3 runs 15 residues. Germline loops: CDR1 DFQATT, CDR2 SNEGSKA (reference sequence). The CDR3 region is CSARAGGRRTYGYTF. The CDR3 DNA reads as TGCAGTGCTAGAGCTGGGGGCCGCCGGACGTACGGCTACACCTTC.

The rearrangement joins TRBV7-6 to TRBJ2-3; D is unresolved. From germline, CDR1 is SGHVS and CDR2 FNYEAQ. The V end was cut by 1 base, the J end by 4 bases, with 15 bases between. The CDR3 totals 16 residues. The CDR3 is CASSLGAVPSADTQYF. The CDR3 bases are TGTGCCAGCAGCTTAGGCGCAGTGCCAAGCGCAGATACGCAGTATTTT.

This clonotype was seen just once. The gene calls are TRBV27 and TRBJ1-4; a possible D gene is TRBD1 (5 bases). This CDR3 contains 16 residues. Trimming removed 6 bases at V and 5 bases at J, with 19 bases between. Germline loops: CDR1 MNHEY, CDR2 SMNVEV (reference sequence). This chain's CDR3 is CASSLFWGTSNEKLFF. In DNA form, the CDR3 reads TGTGCCAGCAGCCTCTTTTGGGGGACTTCGAATGAAAAACTGTTTTTT.

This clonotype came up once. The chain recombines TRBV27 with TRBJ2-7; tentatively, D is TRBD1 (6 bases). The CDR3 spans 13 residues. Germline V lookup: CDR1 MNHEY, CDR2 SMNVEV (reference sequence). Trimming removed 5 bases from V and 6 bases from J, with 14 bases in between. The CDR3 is CASSPGKGGEQYF. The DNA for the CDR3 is TGTGCCAGCAGTCCAGGGAAAGGGGGCGAGCAGTACTTC.

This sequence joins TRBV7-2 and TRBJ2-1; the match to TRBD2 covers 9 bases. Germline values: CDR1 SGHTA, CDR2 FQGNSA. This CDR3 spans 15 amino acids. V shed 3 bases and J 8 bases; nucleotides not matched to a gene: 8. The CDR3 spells CASSFAGLAWDEQFF. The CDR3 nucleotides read TGTGCCAGCAGCTTCGCAGGACTAGCGTGGGATGAGCAGTTCTTC.

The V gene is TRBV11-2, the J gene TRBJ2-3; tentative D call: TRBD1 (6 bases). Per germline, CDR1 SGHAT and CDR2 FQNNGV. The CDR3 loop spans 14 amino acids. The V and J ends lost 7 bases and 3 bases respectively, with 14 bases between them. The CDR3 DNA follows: TGTGCCAGCAACCAGGGGCGGGTAACAGATACGCAGTATTTT. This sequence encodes CASNQGRVTDTQYF.

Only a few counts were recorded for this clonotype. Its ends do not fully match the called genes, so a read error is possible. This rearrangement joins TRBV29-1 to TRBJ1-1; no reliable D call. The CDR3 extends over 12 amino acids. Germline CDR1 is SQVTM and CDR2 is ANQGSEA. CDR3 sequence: CSVQETRRGAFF. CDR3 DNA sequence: TGCAGCGTTCAAGAGACACGCCGCGGAGCTTTCTTT.

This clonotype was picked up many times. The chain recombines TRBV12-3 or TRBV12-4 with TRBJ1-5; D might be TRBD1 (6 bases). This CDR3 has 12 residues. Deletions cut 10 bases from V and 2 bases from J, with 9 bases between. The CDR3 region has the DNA TGTGCCACCGCAGGGGGCAATCAGCCCCAGCATTTT. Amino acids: CATAGGNQPQHF.

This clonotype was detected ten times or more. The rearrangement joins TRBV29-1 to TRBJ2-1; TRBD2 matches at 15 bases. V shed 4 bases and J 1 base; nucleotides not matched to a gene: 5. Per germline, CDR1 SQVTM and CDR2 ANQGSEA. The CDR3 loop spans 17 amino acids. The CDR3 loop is CSVVGLAGGGSYNEQFF. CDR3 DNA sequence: TGCAGCGTTGTTGGACTAGCGGGAGGGGGGTCCTACAATGAGCAGTTCTTC.

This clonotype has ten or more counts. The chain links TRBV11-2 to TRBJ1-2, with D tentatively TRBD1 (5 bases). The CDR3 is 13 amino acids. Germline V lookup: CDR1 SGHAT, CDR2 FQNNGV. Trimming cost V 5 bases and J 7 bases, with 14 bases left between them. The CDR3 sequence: CASSAGRKSGYTF. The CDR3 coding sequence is TGTGCCAGCAGCGCGGGACGGAAAAGTGGCTACACCTTC.

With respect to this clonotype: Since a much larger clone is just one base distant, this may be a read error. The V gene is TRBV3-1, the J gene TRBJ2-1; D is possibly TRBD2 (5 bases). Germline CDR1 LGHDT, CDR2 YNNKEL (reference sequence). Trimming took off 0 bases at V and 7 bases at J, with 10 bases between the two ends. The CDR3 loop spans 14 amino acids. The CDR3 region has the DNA TGTGCCAGCAGCCAAGATGTAGGGAGTAATGAGCAGTTCTTC. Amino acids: CASSQDVGSNEQFF.